This entry concerns a single T cell receptor (beta chain). The antigen is not known. Incorporated into the TCR beta cDNA libraries were unique molecular identifiers, which served to reduce PCR and sequencing biases. TCRdb reanalysed the PCR reads using MiXCR and keeps one entry per CDR3 protein. The sample holds about 800,000 distinct CDR3 sequences, just under 30% seen once. The source of the sample is a study of post-analysis software for immune sequencing data. Looking at the study overall: Recorded disease courses covered relapsing-remitting, secondary progressive and progressive-relapsing multiple sclerosis. Some patients had no subtype annotation.

Findings and limits, study-wide: Multiple sclerosis was associated with a significant reduction in normalized Chao1 diversity relative to controls.

The receptor comes from a girl aged 5-17 years with multiple sclerosis. The source material was blood.

DNA of the CDR3: TGCAGTGCTAGAGGAGGGGGACAGATGAACACTGAAGCTTTCTTT. Translated: CSARGGGQMNTEAFF. The V gene is TRBV20-1, the J gene TRBJ1-1, with 7 bases identical to TRBD1. The CDR3 spans 15 residues. The V segment lost 1 base and the J segment 0 bases; nucleotides outside the gene matches: 5. CDR1 is DFQATT, CDR2 SNEGSKA, per germline (reference sequence).